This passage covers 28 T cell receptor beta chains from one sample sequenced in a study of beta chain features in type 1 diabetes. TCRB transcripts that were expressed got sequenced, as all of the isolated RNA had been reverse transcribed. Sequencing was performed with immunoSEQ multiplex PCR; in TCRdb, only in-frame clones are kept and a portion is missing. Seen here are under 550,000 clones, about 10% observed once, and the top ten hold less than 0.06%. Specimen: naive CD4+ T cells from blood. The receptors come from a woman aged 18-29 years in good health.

CDR3 in amino acids: CSEKTGSTDTQYF. DNA for the CDR3: TGCAGCGAAAAGACTGGGAGCACAGATACGCAGTATTTT. This chain joins TRBV29-1 and TRBJ2-3; D gene uncertain. Germline V gives CDR1 SQVTM, CDR2 ANQGSEA. The CDR3 runs to 13 residues. Trimming left V 7 bases short and J 0 bases short, with 11 bases between.

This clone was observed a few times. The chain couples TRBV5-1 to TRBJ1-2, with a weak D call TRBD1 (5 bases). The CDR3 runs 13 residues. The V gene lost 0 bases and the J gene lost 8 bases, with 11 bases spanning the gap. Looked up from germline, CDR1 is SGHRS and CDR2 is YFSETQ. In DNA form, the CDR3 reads TGCGCCAGCAGCTTGGATCCAGGGCGAGGCTACACCTTC. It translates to CASSLDPGRGYTF.

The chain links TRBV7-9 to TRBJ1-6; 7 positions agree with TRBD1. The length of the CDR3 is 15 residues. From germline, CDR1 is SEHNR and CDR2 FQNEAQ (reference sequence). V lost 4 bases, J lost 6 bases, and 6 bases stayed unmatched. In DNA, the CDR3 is TGTGCCAGCAGCTCCGGGACAGCTTCTAATTCACCCCTCCACTTT. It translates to CASSSGTASNSPLHF.

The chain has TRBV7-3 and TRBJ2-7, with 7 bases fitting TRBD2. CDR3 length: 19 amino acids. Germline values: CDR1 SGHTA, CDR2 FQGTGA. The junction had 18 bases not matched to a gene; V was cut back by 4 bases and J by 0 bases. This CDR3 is CASSSKLPRLANPSYEQYV. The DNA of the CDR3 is TGTGCCAGCAGCTCAAAGCTGCCCCGACTAGCCAACCCCTCCTACGAGCAGTACGTC.

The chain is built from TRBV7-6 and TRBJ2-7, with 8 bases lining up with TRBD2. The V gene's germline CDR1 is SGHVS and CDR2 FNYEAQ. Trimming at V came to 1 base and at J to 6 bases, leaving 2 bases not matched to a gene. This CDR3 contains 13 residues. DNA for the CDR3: TGTGCCAGCAGCTTAGAGCTAGCGGGCGAGCAGTACTTC. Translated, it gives CASSLELAGEQYF.

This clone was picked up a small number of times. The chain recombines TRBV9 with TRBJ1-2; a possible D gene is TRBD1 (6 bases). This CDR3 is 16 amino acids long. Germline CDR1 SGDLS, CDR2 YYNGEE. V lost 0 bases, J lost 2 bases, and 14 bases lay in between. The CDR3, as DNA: TGTGCCAGCAGCGTAGCCCAGTGGGGGGCAAACTATGGCTACACCTTC. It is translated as CASSVAQWGANYGYTF.

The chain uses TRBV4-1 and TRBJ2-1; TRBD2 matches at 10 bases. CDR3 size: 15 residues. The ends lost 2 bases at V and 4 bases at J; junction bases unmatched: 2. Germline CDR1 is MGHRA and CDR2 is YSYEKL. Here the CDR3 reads CASSQMGLAYNEQFF. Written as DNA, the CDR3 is TGCGCCAGCAGCCAAATGGGACTAGCGTACAATGAGCAGTTCTTC.

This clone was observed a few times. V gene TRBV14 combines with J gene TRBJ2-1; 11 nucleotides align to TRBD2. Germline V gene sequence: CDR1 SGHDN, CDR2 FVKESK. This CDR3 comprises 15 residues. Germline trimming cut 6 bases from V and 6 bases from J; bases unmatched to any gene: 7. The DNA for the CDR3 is TGTGCCAGCAGAGGGACTAGCGGTTATGTCAATGAGCAGTTCTTC. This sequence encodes CASRGTSGYVNEQFF.

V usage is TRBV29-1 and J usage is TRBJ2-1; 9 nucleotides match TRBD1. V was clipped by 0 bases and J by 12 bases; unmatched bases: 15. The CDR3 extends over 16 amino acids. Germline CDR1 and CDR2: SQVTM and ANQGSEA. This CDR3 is CSVEDLLRDRVRGQFF. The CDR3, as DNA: TGCAGCGTTGAAGATCTTTTGCGGGACAGGGTGAGAGGGCAGTTCTTC.

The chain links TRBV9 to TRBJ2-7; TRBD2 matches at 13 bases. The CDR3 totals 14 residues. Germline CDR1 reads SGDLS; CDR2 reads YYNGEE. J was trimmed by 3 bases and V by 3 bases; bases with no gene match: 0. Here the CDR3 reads CASSGTSGSYEQYF. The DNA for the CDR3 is TGTGCCAGCAGCGGGACTAGCGGGAGCTACGAGCAGTACTTC.

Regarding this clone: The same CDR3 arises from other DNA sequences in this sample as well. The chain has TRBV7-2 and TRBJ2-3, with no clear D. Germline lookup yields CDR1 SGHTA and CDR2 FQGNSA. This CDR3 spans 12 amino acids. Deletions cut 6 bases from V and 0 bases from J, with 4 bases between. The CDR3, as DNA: TGTGCCAGCAGACCTAGCACAGATACGCAGTATTTT. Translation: CASRPSTDTQYF.

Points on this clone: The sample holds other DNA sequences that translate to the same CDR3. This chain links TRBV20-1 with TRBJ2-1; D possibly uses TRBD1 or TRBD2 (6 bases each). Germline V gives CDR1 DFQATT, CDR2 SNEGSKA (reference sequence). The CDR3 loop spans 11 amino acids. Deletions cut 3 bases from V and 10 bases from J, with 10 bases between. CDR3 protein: CSARGGNEQFF. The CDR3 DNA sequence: TGCAGTGCTAGGGGGGGCAACGAGCAGTTCTTC.

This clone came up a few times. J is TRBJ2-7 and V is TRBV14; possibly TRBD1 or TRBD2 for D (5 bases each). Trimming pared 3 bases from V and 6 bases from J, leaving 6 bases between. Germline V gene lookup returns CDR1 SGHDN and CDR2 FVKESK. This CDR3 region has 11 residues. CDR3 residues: CASSHGGEQYV. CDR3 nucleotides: TGTGCCAGCAGCCATGGGGGCGAGCAGTACGTC.

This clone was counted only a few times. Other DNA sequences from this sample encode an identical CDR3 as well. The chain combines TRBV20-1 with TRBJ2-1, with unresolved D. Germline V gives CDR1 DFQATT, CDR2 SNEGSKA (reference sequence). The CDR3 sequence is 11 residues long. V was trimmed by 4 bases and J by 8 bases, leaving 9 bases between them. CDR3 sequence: CSATRTDEQFF. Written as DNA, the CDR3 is TGCAGTGCTACGAGAACCGATGAGCAGTTCTTC.

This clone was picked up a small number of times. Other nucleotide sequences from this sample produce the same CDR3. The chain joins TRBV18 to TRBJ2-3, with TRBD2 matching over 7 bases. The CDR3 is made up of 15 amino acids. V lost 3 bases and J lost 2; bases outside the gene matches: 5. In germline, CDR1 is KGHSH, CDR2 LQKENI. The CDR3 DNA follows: TGTGCCAGCTCACCCCGACTAGCAGCCACAGATACGCAGTATTTT. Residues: CASSPRLAATDTQYF.

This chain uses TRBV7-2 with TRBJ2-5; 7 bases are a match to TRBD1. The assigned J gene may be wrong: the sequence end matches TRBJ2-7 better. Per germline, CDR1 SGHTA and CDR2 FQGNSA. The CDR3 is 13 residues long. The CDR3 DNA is TGTGCCAGCAGCATGGACAGGTCCTACGAGCAGTACTTC. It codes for CASSMDRSYEQYF.

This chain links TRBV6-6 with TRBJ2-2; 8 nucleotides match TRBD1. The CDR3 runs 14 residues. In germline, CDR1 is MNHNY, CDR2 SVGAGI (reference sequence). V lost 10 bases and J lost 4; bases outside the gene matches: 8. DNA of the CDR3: TGTGCCACCCAGGACAGGGTTGGCACCGGGGAGCTGTTTTTT. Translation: CATQDRVGTGELFF.

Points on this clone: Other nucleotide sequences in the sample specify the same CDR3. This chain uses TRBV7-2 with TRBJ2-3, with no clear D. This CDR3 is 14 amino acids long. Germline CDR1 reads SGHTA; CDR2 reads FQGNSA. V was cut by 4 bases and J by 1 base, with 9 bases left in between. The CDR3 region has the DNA TGTGCCAGCAGCTACGCTAGGGGCACAGATACGCAGTATTTT. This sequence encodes CASSYARGTDTQYF.

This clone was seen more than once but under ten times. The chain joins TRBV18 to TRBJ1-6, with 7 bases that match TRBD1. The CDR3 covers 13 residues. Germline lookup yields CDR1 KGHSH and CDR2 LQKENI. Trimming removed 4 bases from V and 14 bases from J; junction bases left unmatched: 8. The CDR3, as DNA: TGTGCCAGCTCACTCGGGACAGAGGTAGCCCTCCACTTT. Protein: CASSLGTEVALHF.

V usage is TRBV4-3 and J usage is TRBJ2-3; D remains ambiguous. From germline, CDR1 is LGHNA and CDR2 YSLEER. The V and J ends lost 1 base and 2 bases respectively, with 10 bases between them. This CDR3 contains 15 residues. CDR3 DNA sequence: TGCGCCAGCAGCCAAGCGCGCGCCCACACAGATACGCAGTATTTT. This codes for CASSQARAHTDTQYF.

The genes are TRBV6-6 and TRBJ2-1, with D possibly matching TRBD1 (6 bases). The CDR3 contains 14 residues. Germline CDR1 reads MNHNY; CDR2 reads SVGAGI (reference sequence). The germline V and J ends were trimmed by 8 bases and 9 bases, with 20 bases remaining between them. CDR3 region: CASLLGQGNGEQFF. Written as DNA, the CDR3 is TGTGCCAGCCTTTTAGGGCAGGGGAACGGTGAGCAGTTCTTC.

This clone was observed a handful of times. The CDR3 nucleotides are TGTGCCAGCTCACCTGGCGTTGCGGGTGAGCAGTTCTTC. Residues: CASSPGVAGEQFF. The chain is built from TRBV18 and TRBJ2-1; a possible D gene is TRBD2 (5 bases). With 3 bases removed from V and 9 bases from J, the gap between germline ends came to 12 bases. Germline CDR1 KGHSH, CDR2 LQKENI. There are 13 residues in the CDR3.

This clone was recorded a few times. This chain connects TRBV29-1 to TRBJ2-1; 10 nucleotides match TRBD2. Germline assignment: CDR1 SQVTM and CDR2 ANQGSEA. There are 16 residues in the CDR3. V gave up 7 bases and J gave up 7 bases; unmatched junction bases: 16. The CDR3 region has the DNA TGCAGCGGTGCTGGTACTAGCGGGGTTTTATTGAATGAGCAGTTCTTC. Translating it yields CSGAGTSGVLLNEQFF.

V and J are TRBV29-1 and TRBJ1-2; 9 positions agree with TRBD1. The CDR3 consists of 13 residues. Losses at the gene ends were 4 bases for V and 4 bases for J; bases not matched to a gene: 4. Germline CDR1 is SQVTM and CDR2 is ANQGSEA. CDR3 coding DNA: TGCAGCGTTGCGGACAGGGGCGGCTATGGCTACACCTTC. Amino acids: CSVADRGGYGYTF.

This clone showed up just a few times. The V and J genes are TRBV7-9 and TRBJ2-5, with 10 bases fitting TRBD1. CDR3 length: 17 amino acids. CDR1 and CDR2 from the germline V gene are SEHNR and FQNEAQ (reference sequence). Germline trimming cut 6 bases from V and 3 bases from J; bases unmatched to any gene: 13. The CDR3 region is CASRLFPGTGEEETQYF. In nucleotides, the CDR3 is TGTGCCAGCAGGCTTTTCCCCGGGACAGGGGAAGAAGAGACCCAGTACTTC.

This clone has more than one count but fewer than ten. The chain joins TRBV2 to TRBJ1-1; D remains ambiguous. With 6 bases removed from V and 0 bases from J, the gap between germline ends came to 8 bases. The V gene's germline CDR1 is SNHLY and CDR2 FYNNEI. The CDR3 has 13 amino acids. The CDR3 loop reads CASSAGMNTEAFF. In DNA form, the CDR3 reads TGTGCCAGCAGCGCCGGGATGAACACTGAAGCTTTCTTT. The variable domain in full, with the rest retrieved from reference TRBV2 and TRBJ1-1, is EPEVTQTPSHQVTQMGQEVILRCVPISNHLYFYWYRQILGQKVEFLVSFYNNEISEKSEIFDDQFSVERPDGSNFTLKIRSTKLEDSAMYFCASSAGMNTEAFFGQGTRLTVV.

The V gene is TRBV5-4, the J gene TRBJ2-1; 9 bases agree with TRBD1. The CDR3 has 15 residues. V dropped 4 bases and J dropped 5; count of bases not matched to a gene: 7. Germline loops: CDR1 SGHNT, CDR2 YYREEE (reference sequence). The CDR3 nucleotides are TGTGCCAGCAGCATATGGACAGGGGCTAACAATGAGCAGTTCTTC. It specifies CASSIWTGANNEQFF.

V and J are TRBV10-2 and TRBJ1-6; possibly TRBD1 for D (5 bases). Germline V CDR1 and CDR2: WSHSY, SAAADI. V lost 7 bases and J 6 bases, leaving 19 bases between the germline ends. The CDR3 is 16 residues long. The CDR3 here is CASNNSPRGINSPLHF. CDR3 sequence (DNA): TGCGCCAGCAACAACAGCCCAAGGGGAATTAATTCACCCCTCCACTTT.